These 23 T cell receptor beta chains were sequenced from one sample in a study of blood T cell repertoires in COVID-19. Sequenced by immunoSEQ multiplex PCR; TCRdb stores in-frame clones only, minus some. The sample lists 150,000 to 200,000 clones, 75% to 90% occurring once. The sequencing sample was made of peripheral blood. These receptors were collected from a man aged 60 to 75 with acute or convalescent COVID-19.

The chain joins TRBV18 to TRBJ2-5, with a tentative D call TRBD2 (7 bases). Germline CDR1 and CDR2: KGHSH and LQKENI. The CDR3 spans 14 residues. V lost 1 base and J lost 10, with 16 bases in between. The DNA of the CDR3 is TGTGCCAGCTCACCACAACGAGGGGGGGAAGACCAGTACTTC. Translating gives CASSPQRGGEDQYF.

CDR3: CASSLTTTGGWGHEQYF. The CDR3 DNA is TGTGCCAGCAGCTTGACAACAACAGGGGGCTGGGGGCACGAGCAGTACTTC. This chain uses TRBV7-8 with TRBJ2-7, with 9 bases lining up with TRBD1. This CDR3 region has 17 residues. The J segment lost 5 bases and the V segment lost 3 bases, leaving 14 bases of the junction unmatched. From germline, CDR1 is SGHVS and CDR2 FQNEAQ.

The chain has TRBV19 and TRBJ1-1; perhaps TRBD1 as D (5 bases). The CDR3 runs 14 residues. In germline, CDR1 is LNHDA, CDR2 SQIVND (reference sequence). The V and J ends lost 7 bases and 3 bases respectively, with 15 bases between them. For the CDR3, the DNA is TGTGCCAGTAACTCCCCGGGACTCGACACTGAAGCTTTCTTT. It encodes CASNSPGLDTEAFF.

This sequence joins TRBV4-3 and TRBJ2-7; 8 nucleotides match TRBD1. CDR1 is LGHNA and CDR2 is YSLEER in the germline V gene. With 0 bases clipped from V and 7 bases from J, the junction kept 8 bases outside the gene matches. The CDR3 has 15 residues. In DNA form, the CDR3 reads TGCGCCAGCAGCCAAGATCTGACAGGGGTGAGAGAGCAGTACTTC. Translated: CASSQDLTGVREQYF.

The rearrangement joins TRBV19 to TRBJ1-5; tentative D call: TRBD1 (6 bases). The CDR3 spans 13 residues. V was trimmed by 5 bases and J by 7 bases, leaving 12 bases between them. The germline gives CDR1 LNHDA, CDR2 SQIVND (reference sequence). The CDR3 protein is CASSGGGRQPQHF. CDR3 nucleotides: TGTGCCAGTAGTGGGGGGGGCAGGCAGCCCCAGCATTTT.

J is TRBJ2-7 and V is TRBV2; 9 bases are shared with TRBD2. Germline CDR1 and CDR2: SNHLY and FYNNEI. The CDR3 runs 14 residues. The trim removed 4 bases at V and 3 bases at J, leaving 4 bases unmatched. The CDR3 loop is CASSAPTSGYEQYF. The CDR3 nucleotides read TGTGCCAGCAGTGCCCCGACTAGCGGCTACGAGCAGTACTTC.

This chain uses TRBV7-2 with TRBJ1-1, with TRBD1 matching 10 bases. CDR1 SGHTA and CDR2 FQGNSA come from the germline V gene. The CDR3 is 14 residues long. V shed 5 bases and J 5 bases; nucleotides not matched to a gene: 5. The CDR3 DNA follows: TGTGCCAGCAGCGTTGACAGGGGGCGAACTGAAGCTTTCTTT. As protein: CASSVDRGRTEAFF.

The chain is built from TRBV25-1 and TRBJ2-6; no clear D gene. CDR1 is MGHDK, CDR2 SYGVNS, per germline. V lost 0 bases, J lost 0 bases, and 6 bases lay in between. CDR3 length: 16 residues. CDR3 in amino acids: CASSEYGGSGANVLTF. CDR3 bases: TGTGCCAGCAGTGAATACGGCGGCTCTGGGGCCAACGTCCTGACTTTC.

The gene calls are TRBV6-1 and TRBJ1-5; D is ambiguous. In germline, CDR1 is MNHNS, CDR2 SASEGT. This CDR3 contains 16 residues. Between the trimmed V and J ends, which lost 1 base and 0 bases, there was a span of 10 bases. CDR3 region: CASSEVTLYSNQPQHF. Written as DNA, the CDR3 is TGTGCCAGCAGTGAAGTGACACTTTATAGCAATCAGCCCCAGCATTTT.

This sequence joins TRBV23-1 and TRBJ2-5; 9 nucleotides line up with TRBD1. TRBV23-1 is placed among ORFs of uncertain function. The CDR3 runs 14 residues. Germline trimming cut 8 bases from V and 7 bases from J; bases unmatched to any gene: 11. CDR3 sequence reads: CASLGTGLGGTQYF. CDR3 DNA: TGCGCCAGCTTGGGGACAGGGCTAGGGGGGACCCAGTACTTC.

This chain uses TRBV5-1 with TRBJ2-5; 16 bases line up with TRBD2. The CDR3 sequence is 18 residues long. The trim removed 4 bases at V and 3 bases at J, leaving 9 bases unmatched. Germline V gene sequence: CDR1 SGHRS, CDR2 YFSETQ. CDR3: CASSPGLAGGPGEETQYF. As DNA, the CDR3 is TGCGCCAGCAGCCCGGGACTAGCGGGAGGGCCGGGGGAAGAGACCCAGTACTTC.

Of note for this clone: The identical CDR3 is also encoded by other nucleotide sequences in the sample. V gene TRBV27 combines with J gene TRBJ1-1; D possibly corresponds to TRBD1 (6 bases). The germline CDR1 and CDR2 sequences are MNHEY and SMNVEV (reference sequence). The ends were cut back, 3 bases at V and 4 bases at J, with 12 bases in the middle. The CDR3 sequence is 14 residues long. The chain's CDR3 is CASSFRGAGTEAFF. The CDR3 region has the DNA TGTGCCAGCAGTTTTCGGGGGGCTGGCACTGAAGCTTTCTTT.

This clone has more than one count but fewer than ten. This sequence joins TRBV11-2 and TRBJ1-2; D is unclear. Trimming removed 1 base at V and 5 bases at J, with 11 bases between. This CDR3 has 14 amino acids. CDR1 and CDR2 (germline): SGHAT, FQNNGV. CDR3 in amino acids: CASSLGRQLYGYTF. DNA of the CDR3: TGTGCCAGCAGCTTAGGGCGGCAGCTATATGGCTACACCTTC. The full variable domain, its missing parts supplied by reference TRBV11-2 and TRBJ1-2, is EAGVAQSPRYKIIEKRQSVAFWCNPISGHATLYWYQQILGQGPKLLIQFQNNGVVDDSQLPKDRFSAERLKGVDSTLKIQPAKLEDSAVYLCASSLGRQLYGYTFGSGTRLTVV.

The V and J genes are TRBV6-5 and TRBJ1-1; D is unresolved. Germline V gives CDR1 MNHEY, CDR2 SVGAGI. CDR3 length equals 15 residues. With 0 bases removed from V and 0 bases from J, the gap between germline ends came to 8 bases. The CDR3 nucleotides read TGTGCCAGCAGTTACTCGATGGCCTTGAACACTGAAGCTTTCTTT. Its translation: CASSYSMALNTEAFF.

The rearrangement joins TRBV15 to TRBJ1-6; D is uncertain. Germline V gene data show CDR1 as LNHNV and CDR2 as YYDKDF (reference sequence). The V and J ends lost 1 base and 5 bases respectively, with 6 bases between them. The CDR3 is made up of 14 amino acids. The CDR3 DNA reads TGTGCCACCAGCAGAGGAAACAATAATTCACCCCTCCACTTT. Amino acids: CATSRGNNNSPLHF. The full variable domain, its missing parts supplied by reference TRBV15 and TRBJ1-6, is DAMVIQNPRYQVTQFGKPVTLSCSQTLNHNVMYWYQQKSSQAPKLLFHYYDKDFNNEADTPDNFQSRRPNTSFCFLDIRSPGLGDTAMYLCATSRGNNNSPLHFGNGTRLTVT.

For the CDR3, the DNA is TGTGCCAGCAGCTCCCTATACGAGCAGTACTTC. This codes for CASSSLYEQYF. This chain links TRBV5-4 with TRBJ2-7, with D unresolved. The V gene's germline CDR1 is SGHNT and CDR2 YYREEE (reference sequence). The germline V and J ends were trimmed by 3 bases and 4 bases, with 5 bases remaining between them. The length of the CDR3 is 11 residues.

This chain links TRBV19 with TRBJ2-4, with 8 nucleotides matching TRBD1. CDR3 length: 14 amino acids. From germline, CDR1 is LNHDA and CDR2 SQIVND (reference sequence). V lost 6 bases, J lost 7 bases, and 8 bases stayed unmatched. The CDR3 loop reads CASSPRQGKNIQYF. The DNA for the CDR3 is TGTGCCAGTAGCCCCCGACAGGGGAAGAACATTCAGTACTTC.

The V and J genes are TRBV24-1 and TRBJ2-3; possible D gene TRBD2, 6 bases. Trimming stripped 0 bases from V and 2 bases from J, with 14 bases between. The CDR3 runs to 17 residues. Per germline, CDR1 KGHDR and CDR2 SFDVKD. This CDR3 reads CATSDLRASADTDTQYF. Written as DNA, the CDR3 is TGTGCCACCAGTGATTTGAGGGCTAGCGCGGACACAGATACGCAGTATTTT.

V and J are TRBV3-1 (or the pseudogene TRBV3-2) and TRBJ2-5, with 8 bases lining up with TRBD2. J was trimmed by 0 bases and V by 4 bases; bases with no gene match: 10. This CDR3 has 17 residues. The germline CDR1 and CDR2 sequences are LGHDT and YNNKEL (reference sequence). In nucleotides, the CDR3 is TGTGCCAGCAGCCCGCGGGGGGTACGGGAGTACCAAGAGACCCAGTACTTC. Protein product: CASSPRGVREYQETQYF.

The V and J genes are TRBV24-1 and TRBJ2-1; D ambiguous. The CDR3 consists of 11 residues. Germline CDR1 and CDR2: KGHDR and SFDVKD. V was shortened by 8 bases and J by 6 bases, with 7 bases between the two germline ends. CDR3 DNA: TGTGCCACCAACTACCTCAATGAGCAGTTCTTC. It translates to CATNYLNEQFF.

A word on this clone: At one of its ends the junction is not consistent with the germline gene, which may arise from a read error. The rearrangement joins TRBV30 to TRBJ2-7; D might be TRBD2 (5 bases). There are 13 residues in the CDR3. The germline CDR1 and CDR2 sequences are GTSNPN and SVGIG (reference sequence). For the CDR3, the DNA is TGTGCCTGGAGTGTTGTCGGGGTAACCGTCAATAGGTTC. Encoded protein: CAWSVVGVTVNRF.

This clone was counted many times. The rearrangement joins TRBV30 to TRBJ1-4; 12 positions agree with TRBD1. V shed 2 bases, J shed 8 bases, and the junction held 6 bases outside the gene matches. This CDR3 is 15 amino acids long. CDR1 and CDR2 (germline): GTSNPN, SVGIG (reference sequence). The CDR3 bases are TGTGCCTGGAGTTACGGGACAGGGGGCCGAGAAAAACTGTTTTTT. Amino acid sequence: CAWSYGTGGREKLFF.

The V and J genes are TRBV3-1 (or the pseudogene TRBV3-2) and TRBJ2-7; 11 bases agree with TRBD2. The CDR3 is 15 residues long. Germline CDR1 and CDR2: LGHDT and YNNKEL (reference sequence). With 1 base clipped from V and 7 bases from J, the junction kept 6 bases outside the gene matches. Here the CDR3 reads CASSQAGLAVWEQYF. The CDR3 nucleotides are TGTGCCAGCAGCCAAGCGGGACTAGCGGTTTGGGAGCAGTACTTC.